This TCR beta chain was recorded in a study of T cells in Graves' hyperthyroidism and ophthalmopathy. Findings and limits, study-wide: In validation, the model predicted ophthalmopathy. These predictions came a median approximately 6.5 months before onset.

Amplification of TCR beta CDR3 regions used RNA as the template. HTBI primers were employed in a first-round RT-PCR of the TCR CDR3. From the multiplex PCR reads, TCRdb called clonotypes with MiXCR, one entry per CDR3 protein. Here the sample spans about 720,000 distinct CDR3 sequences, around 17% being singletons. V was clipped by 1 base and J by 1 base, with 5 bases between them. CDR3 length equals 12 residues. Germline V CDR1 and CDR2: DFQATT, SNEGSKA (reference sequence). There are many counts of this clonotype. Its antigen is undetermined. V and J are TRBV20-1 and TRBJ2-7; D is unresolved. Sequencing used blood. This clonotype was obtained from a man aged 18 to 29 with Graves' hyperthyroidism. CDR3 nucleotides: TGCAGTGCTAGAGCCCTGTCCTACGAGCAGTACTTC. This codes for CSARALSYEQYF.